This section outlines one TCR beta chain sequence together with its context. What it recognizes is unknown. This sample is part of a study of shared clonotypes between healthy human individuals. Study overall: For every donor, three CD4 naive, three CD4 memory, two CD8 naive and one CD8 memory plates were used.

The method was immunoSEQ multiplex PCR; TCRdb's version includes in-frame clones alone and lacks a portion of them. The sample contains roughly 2 million clones, 90% to 95% of which appear only once. CDR3 length: 15 amino acids. With V trimmed by 4 bases and J by 3 bases, 6 bases remained unmatched. Germline values: CDR1 SEHNR, CDR2 FQNEAQ (reference sequence). Study results and limitations: Rarefaction showed that sequencing of sorted subsets was incomplete (despite large depth). In general, naive subsets displayed greater estimated richness than memory subsets did.

Sequencing was performed on naive CD4+ T cells sorted from blood. Subset indicated: CD45RA+ positively selected. V is TRBV7-9 and J is TRBJ2-3, with 8 bases that match TRBD1. The TCR originated in a young man in good health. DNA of the CDR3: TGTGCCAGCAGCTGGGGGACAGGTCTAACAGATACGCAGTATTTT. This codes for CASSWGTGLTDTQYF.